This is a list of T cell receptor beta chains from one sample in a study of Ad26.COV2.S vaccination and SARS-CoV-2 variants. Clones were read by immunoSEQ multiplex PCR, and TCRdb kept only the in-frame ones, dropping some. The table has about 680,000 clones, around 90% seen once. The source was peripheral blood, collected in a trial of Ad26.COV2.S vaccine versus placebo. These receptors were taken from a person between 18 and 65 years old who received the Ad26.COV2.S COVID-19 vaccine or a placebo. Both conserved end residues are part of each CDR3. The D gene is left open where the match is weak. Only some rows state a clone size, as once, few, many or a class for expanded clones.

D gene	clone size	J gene	V gene	CDR3 length	CDR3 protein	CDR3 DNA
-	-	TRBJ1-4	TRBV7-9	13	CATSGRGKEKLFF	TGTGCCACATCGGGCAGGGGTAAAGAAAAACTGTTTTTT
-	-	TRBJ1-5	TRBV20-1	14	CSASGGGGNQPQHF	TGCAGTGCTAGTGGGGGGGGTGGCAATCAGCCCCAGCATTTT
-	-	TRBJ2-4	TRBV5-4	16	CASSLDPGGGGNIQYF	TGTGCCAGCAGCTTGGACCCCGGGGGAGGTGGAAACATTCAGTACTTC
TRBD1	-	TRBJ1-1	TRBV6-5	14	CASSLVRGYTEAFF	TGTGCCAGCAGCCTTGTCAGGGGGTACACTGAAGCTTTCTTT
TRBD2	-	TRBJ2-7	TRBV19	15	CASRAGRGGTYEQYF	TGTGCCAGTAGGGCAGGCCGGGGGGGAACCTACGAGCAGTACTTC
-	-	TRBJ2-3	TRBV18	14	CASSLPTRTDTQYF	TGTGCCAGCTCACTCCCTACACGGACAGATACGCAGTATTTT
-	-	TRBJ2-7	TRBV5-1	14	CASSFGGHSYEQYF	TGCGCCAGCAGCTTTGGCGGGCACTCCTACGAGCAGTACTTC
-	-	TRBJ1-2	TRBV4-3	14	CASSQVGRREGYTF	TGCGCCAGCAGCCAAGTTGGGAGGCGTGAGGGCTACACCTTC
-	few	TRBJ2-3	TRBV20-1	11	CSAPVGDTQYF	TGCAGTGCTCCTGTGGGAGATACGCAGTATTTT
-	once	TRBJ2-5	TRBV24-1	13	CATSSSDLETQYF	TGTGCCACCAGTTCTAGCGATCTAGAGACCCAGTACTTC
-	-	TRBJ2-6	TRBV9	13	CASKVSGANVLTF	TGTGCCAGCAAAGTCTCTGGGGCCAACGTCCTGACTTTC
-	-	TRBJ2-3	TRBV30	12	CAWSEFRETQYF	TGTGCCTGGAGTGAATTCAGGGAAACGCAGTATTTT
-	-	TRBJ1-4	TRBV19	16	CASSIVGSATNEKLFF	TGTGCCAGTAGTATAGTCGGCAGCGCAACTAATGAAAAACTGTTTTTT
TRBD1	few	TRBJ1-5	TRBV5-1	18	CASSGDRGPLRGNQPQHF	TGCGCCAGCAGCGGGGACAGGGGGCCCCTCAGGGGCAATCAGCCCCAGCATTTT
-	-	TRBJ1-2	TRBV5-4	16	CASSLDLRPTGLGYTF	TGTGCCAGCAGCTTAGACCTCAGGCCTACAGGGTTAGGCTACACCTTC
-	-	TRBJ1-3	TRBV3-1/TRBV3-2	13	CASSHLGDHTIYF	TGTGCCAGCAGCCATCTAGGGGATCACACCATATATTTT
TRBD1	once	TRBJ1-6	TRBV18	14	CASSPVDRGTPLHF	TGTGCCAGCTCACCAGTGGACAGGGGGACACCCCTCCACTTT
TRBD1	-	TRBJ1-1	TRBV30	12	CAWGQGNTEAFF	TGTGCCTGGGGACAGGGAAACACTGAAGCTTTCTTT
-	many	TRBJ2-3	TRBV12-3/TRBV12-4	13	CASTQGAGDTQYF	TGTGCCAGCACTCAGGGAGCCGGCGATACGCAGTATTTT
-	-	TRBJ2-5	TRBV5-6	16	CASSLNHLRPGETQYF	TGTGCCAGCAGCTTGAATCACTTACGGCCTGGAGAGACCCAGTACTTC
-	-	TRBJ2-2	TRBV5-6	16	CASSPTGARGTGELFF	TGTGCCAGCAGCCCTACCGGGGCCCGGGGGACCGGGGAGCTGTTTTTT
-	once	TRBJ1-1	TRBV5-8	11	CASSLGTEAFF	TGTGCCAGCAGCCTCGGCACTGAAGCTTTCTTT
TRBD1	-	TRBJ1-1	TRBV7-2	15	CASSFRTGSNTEAFF	TGTGCCAGCAGCTTCCGGACAGGGTCGAACACTGAAGCTTTCTTT
-	-	TRBJ2-4	TRBV7-2	15	CASSSPQGTKNIQYF	TGTGCCAGCAGCTCGCCACAGGGAACAAAAAACATTCAGTACTTC
TRBD2	-	TRBJ2-2	TRBV10-3	14	CAIAGGGPTGELFF	TGTGCCATTGCTGGGGGAGGGCCCACCGGGGAGCTGTTTTTT
-	-	TRBJ1-3	TRBV2	16	CASRFSVGLSGNTIYF	TGTGCCAGCAGGTTCTCCGTGGGGCTCTCTGGAAACACCATATATTTT
-	-	TRBJ2-7	TRBV9	13	CASSVVTSHEQYF	TGTGCCAGCAGCGTAGTAACTAGCCACGAGCAGTACTTC
-	-	TRBJ2-4	TRBV5-1	11	CASSGGGIQYF	TGCGCCAGCAGCGGGGGTGGCATTCAGTACTTC
-	-	TRBJ2-1	TRBV15	12	CATSRGYNEQFF	TGTGCCACCAGCAGAGGGTACAATGAGCAGTTCTTC
-	-	TRBJ1-1	TRBV12-3/TRBV12-4	12	CASTQGRTEAFF	TGTGCCAGCACCCAGGGCCGCACTGAAGCTTTCTTT
TRBD1	-	TRBJ1-1	TRBV25-1	12	CASSRQGLEAFF	TGTGCCAGCAGTAGACAGGGACTTGAAGCTTTCTTT
-	-	TRBJ1-6	TRBV6-5	15	CASRLQGSLSSPLHF	TGTGCCAGCAGGCTTCAGGGTTCTTTGAGTTCACCCCTCCACTTT
-	few	TRBJ1-3	TRBV6-5	13	CASSYSGRNTIYF	TGTGCCAGCAGTTACTCTGGAAGAAACACCATATATTTT
TRBD2	-	TRBJ2-7	TRBV11-3	15	CASSPGLGFAYEQYF	TGTGCCAGCAGCCCGGGACTAGGGTTTGCCTACGAGCAGTACTTC
TRBD1	-	TRBJ1-6	TRBV10-3	15	CAISEDRGSNSPLHF	TGTGCCATCAGTGAAGACAGGGGATCTAATTCACCCCTCCACTTT
-	-	TRBJ2-3	TRBV7-9	14	CASSLSRPTDTQYF	TGTGCCAGCAGCTTAAGTCGCCCCACAGATACGCAGTATTTT
TRBD2	-	TRBJ2-2	TRBV7-6	16	CASSLSLAVNTGELFF	TGTGCCAGCAGCTTATCCCTAGCGGTGAACACCGGGGAGCTGTTTTTT
-	few	TRBJ1-6	TRBV27	14	CASRPWRGDSPLHF	TGTGCCAGCCGCCCCTGGAGGGGCGATTCACCCCTCCACTTT
-	-	TRBJ1-2	TRBV2	13	CASSAGNNYGYTF	TGTGCCAGCAGTGCCGGGAACAACTATGGCTACACCTTC
TRBD2	-	TRBJ2-7	TRBV7-9	15	CASSAGLAVHYEQYF	TGTGCCAGCAGCGCGGGACTAGCGGTCCACTACGAGCAGTACTTC